This TCR beta chain was observed in a study of blood T cell repertoires in COVID-19. For the study at large: The United States, Italy and Spain supplied acute and convalescent COVID-19 samples. Sources were T cells, B-cell-depleted T cells, or PBMCs; the material itself was cDNA or gDNA.

Original data processing: Reference gene primer amplification in the assay estimated nucleated cell counts. Assay used: immunoSEQ multiplex PCR; TCRdb lists only in-frame clones, some missing. V, J and clone size were drawn from that table, and D and trimming were deduced from the DNA. This sample has 120,000 or so clones, with 70% to 80% found just once. Trimming cost V 6 bases and J 2 bases, with 14 bases left between them. Germline values: CDR1 MNHEY, CDR2 SMNVEV (reference sequence). CDR3 size: 15 residues. The sequencing input was peripheral blood. The genes are TRBV27 and TRBJ1-5; D possibly corresponds to TRBD1 (6 bases). The source is a human donor in a cohort sampled during active COVID-19. In DNA, the CDR3 is TGTGCCAGCAGGGACAGCTATGTGGGCAATCAGCCCCAGCATTTT. As protein: CASRDSYVGNQPQHF.